This T cell receptor (beta chain) stems from a study of OX40 agonist ivuxolimab in advanced cancers. The CDR3 totals 15 residues. Trimming took 4 bases from V and 7 from J, leaving 18 bases between them. The V gene's germline CDR1 is LNHDA and CDR2 SQIVND (reference sequence). Only a few counts were recorded for this clone. Profiling relied on immunoSEQ multiplex PCR, and the TCRdb table lists in-frame clones only, not all of them. The sample lists 72,000 or so clones, approximately 86% seen once, with approximately 0.86% in the top ten. This material consisted of CD4+ or CD8+ T cells sorted from blood, taken in a trial of the OX40 agonist ivuxolimab. The clonotype comes from an adult with an advanced solid tumor such as melanoma, head and neck, liver or kidney cancer. The chain is built from TRBV19 and TRBJ2-3, with D perhaps TRBD1 or TRBD2 (5 bases each). Written as DNA, the CDR3 is TGTGCCAGTAGTAACCGGGACCCGGCGCGGAATACGCAGTATTTT. Protein product: CASSNRDPARNTQYF.